The rows below give T cell receptor beta chains drawn from one sample of a study of identical twins. TCRdb reanalysed the 5' RACE reads using MiXCR and keeps one entry per CDR3 protein. The data hold more than 1.5 million distinct CDR3 sequences, with around 33% observed a single time. Sequencing input: cord blood. The receptors originated from a newborn girl in good health. CDR3s include the opening cysteine and the closing phenylalanine or tryptophan. Each record gives: CDR3 DNA, CDR3 protein, clone size, J gene, V gene, D gene. The D gene is left open where the match is weak. Clone size is stated in some rows and not others, as once, few, many or a class when expanded.

CDR3nt: TGTGCCAGCAGTGCACACAGGGGCTCCTACAATGAGCAGTTCTTC; CDR3aa: CASSAHRGSYNEQFF; abundance: few; j_gene: TRBJ2-1; v_gene: TRBV25-1; d_gene: TRBD1
CDR3nt: TGTGCCAGCAGCCCCGGACGGATCTATGGCTACACCTTC; CDR3aa: CASSPGRIYGYTF; abundance: many; j_gene: TRBJ1-2; v_gene: TRBV28; d_gene: .
CDR3nt: TGCAGTGCTAGAGATCTTGACGGGCCCTTGAGCTCCTACGAGCAGTACTTC; CDR3aa: CSARDLDGPLSSYEQYF; abundance: few; j_gene: TRBJ2-7; v_gene: TRBV20-1; d_gene: .
CDR3nt: TGTGCCAGCAGCTTTTCAGGGAGGAAGGCCAAAAACATTCAGTACTTC; CDR3aa: CASSFSGRKAKNIQYF; abundance: .; j_gene: TRBJ2-4; v_gene: TRBV5-4; d_gene: .
CDR3nt: TGTGCCAGCAGCTCCTTGACAACCTCTCGCACAGATACGCAGTATTTT; CDR3aa: CASSSLTTSRTDTQYF; abundance: .; j_gene: TRBJ2-3; v_gene: TRBV5-4; d_gene: .
CDR3nt: TGTGCCATCAGCTTCCAGACAGGCAGGGGATATAATGAAAAACTGTTTTTT; CDR3aa: CAISFQTGRGYNEKLFF; abundance: .; j_gene: TRBJ1-4; v_gene: TRBV11-3; d_gene: .
CDR3nt: TGTGCCAGCTCAGTTAGGGCCAACACTGAAGCTTTCTTT; CDR3aa: CASSVRANTEAFF; abundance: .; j_gene: TRBJ1-1; v_gene: TRBV2; d_gene: .
CDR3nt: TGCGCCAGCAGCCCTCGACTAGCGGGAGACTACAATGAGCAGTTCTTC; CDR3aa: CASSPRLAGDYNEQFF; abundance: many; j_gene: TRBJ2-1; v_gene: TRBV5-1; d_gene: TRBD2
CDR3nt: TGTGCCAGCACTATCAGGGGGCGAAGTGTGGACACTGAAGCTTTCTTT; CDR3aa: CASTIRGRSVDTEAFF; abundance: .; j_gene: TRBJ1-1; v_gene: TRBV7-9; d_gene: TRBD1
CDR3nt: TGTGCCAGCAGTTTCCCTCGGGGTTCTAGCTCCTACAATGAGCAGTTCTTC; CDR3aa: CASSFPRGSSSYNEQFF; abundance: few; j_gene: TRBJ2-1; v_gene: TRBV28; d_gene: .
CDR3nt: TGTGCCAGCAGCCGCCTCGACAGAGGAAAACTGTTTTTT; CDR3aa: CASSRLDRGKLFF; abundance: few; j_gene: TRBJ1-4; v_gene: TRBV13; d_gene: .
CDR3nt: TGTGCCAGCAGCTCTGAGGGGGACAGGTGGGCAGATACGCAGTATTTT; CDR3aa: CASSSEGDRWADTQYF; abundance: few; j_gene: TRBJ2-3; v_gene: TRBV7-2; d_gene: TRBD1
CDR3nt: TGTGCCATCAGTCGCTATTCCGGGACAGGGTCTACCTACGAGCAGTACTTC; CDR3aa: CAISRYSGTGSTYEQYF; abundance: .; j_gene: TRBJ2-7; v_gene: TRBV10-3; d_gene: TRBD1
CDR3nt: TGCGCCAGCAGCCCGCCGGGACTAGCGGGTCCCAATGAGCAGTTCTTC; CDR3aa: CASSPPGLAGPNEQFF; abundance: few; j_gene: TRBJ2-1; v_gene: TRBV5-1; d_gene: TRBD2
CDR3nt: TGTGCCAGCAGTCCCGGGATCTCTAATTCACCCCTCCACTTT; CDR3aa: CASSPGISNSPLHF; abundance: .; j_gene: TRBJ1-6; v_gene: TRBV25-1; d_gene: .
CDR3nt: TGCAGCGTTGCCCTACCAGGGGTAGCCAAAAACATTCAGTACTTC; CDR3aa: CSVALPGVAKNIQYF; abundance: few; j_gene: TRBJ2-4; v_gene: TRBV29-1; d_gene: .
CDR3nt: TGTGCCAGCAGCGTGGGACAGGGGAACATTCAGTACTTC; CDR3aa: CASSVGQGNIQYF; abundance: many; j_gene: TRBJ2-4; v_gene: TRBV9; d_gene: TRBD1
CDR3nt: TGCGCCAGCAGCCAAGATATTGGTCACAGGGACCAGCCCCAGCATTTT; CDR3aa: CASSQDIGHRDQPQHF; abundance: few; j_gene: TRBJ1-5; v_gene: TRBV4-1; d_gene: .
CDR3nt: TGTGCCAGCAGCCACGGGGGTAGCGGTGACCACACCTACAATGAGCAGTTCTTC; CDR3aa: CASSHGGSGDHTYNEQFF; abundance: .; j_gene: TRBJ2-1; v_gene: TRBV13; d_gene: .
CDR3nt: TGTGCCAGCAGTTTTTGGAAAGGGGGACGTAGCAAGCAGCCCCAGCATTTT; CDR3aa: CASSFWKGGRSKQPQHF; abundance: .; j_gene: TRBJ1-5; v_gene: TRBV28; d_gene: .
CDR3nt: TGTGCCAGCAGCTCTCGACAGCATTACTCCTACGAGCAGTACTTC; CDR3aa: CASSSRQHYSYEQYF; abundance: many; j_gene: TRBJ2-7; v_gene: TRBV7-2; d_gene: .
CDR3nt: TGTGCCAGCAGCGGACTAGCGGGGGGGAAGAGCTCCTACAATGAGCAGTTCTTC; CDR3aa: CASSGLAGGKSSYNEQFF; abundance: .; j_gene: TRBJ2-1; v_gene: TRBV12-3/TRBV12-4; d_gene: TRBD2
CDR3nt: TGTGCCAGCAGTACTTCCGGGACTAGCGGGATCCACGAGCAGTACTTC; CDR3aa: CASSTSGTSGIHEQYF; abundance: few; j_gene: TRBJ2-7; v_gene: TRBV11-2; d_gene: TRBD2
CDR3nt: TGCAGTGCTAGAGCGGGAAGGAAAAACATTCAGTACTTC; CDR3aa: CSARAGRKNIQYF; abundance: few; j_gene: TRBJ2-4; v_gene: TRBV20-1; d_gene: .
CDR3nt: TGTGCCAGCAGCTTAAGAGGCAGGACCGAAAACATTCAGTACTTC; CDR3aa: CASSLRGRTENIQYF; abundance: few; j_gene: TRBJ2-4; v_gene: TRBV11-2; d_gene: .
CDR3nt: TGTGCCAGCAGCTCGAGAGAGTCTAGCACAGATACGCAGTATTTT; CDR3aa: CASSSRESSTDTQYF; abundance: few; j_gene: TRBJ2-3; v_gene: TRBV7-2; d_gene: .
CDR3nt: TGTGCCAGCAGCCCAAAACAGGGGAGCAATCAGCCCCAGCATTTT; CDR3aa: CASSPKQGSNQPQHF; abundance: .; j_gene: TRBJ1-5; v_gene: TRBV7-2; d_gene: TRBD1
CDR3nt: TGTGCCAGCAGCCCACTTCGGAGGACTAGGAATGGCGAGCAGTACTTC; CDR3aa: CASSPLRRTRNGEQYF; abundance: .; j_gene: TRBJ2-7; v_gene: TRBV3-1; d_gene: TRBD2
CDR3nt: TGTGCCAGCAGTCCGGGACTAGGGACCGGGGAGCTGTTTTTT; CDR3aa: CASSPGLGTGELFF; abundance: .; j_gene: TRBJ2-2; v_gene: TRBV12-3/TRBV12-4; d_gene: TRBD2
CDR3nt: TGTGCCAGCAGTTTTTGGGCCCCAGGGCGAGAGACCCAGTACTTC; CDR3aa: CASSFWAPGRETQYF; abundance: .; j_gene: TRBJ2-5; v_gene: TRBV27; d_gene: .
CDR3nt: TGCAGTGCTTTACTAGCGGTCACCTACGAGCAGTACTTC; CDR3aa: CSALLAVTYEQYF; abundance: few; j_gene: TRBJ2-7; v_gene: TRBV20-1; d_gene: TRBD2
CDR3nt: TGTGCCAGCAGTTTGGCCGTGGGGGCCCACAATCAGCCCCAGCATTTT; CDR3aa: CASSLAVGAHNQPQHF; abundance: .; j_gene: TRBJ1-5; v_gene: TRBV28; d_gene: .
CDR3nt: TGTGCCAGCAGTGATCCGACAGGGGAGGGACAAGAGGCCCAGTACTTC; CDR3aa: CASSDPTGEGQEAQYF; abundance: .; j_gene: TRBJ2-7; v_gene: TRBV25-1; d_gene: .
CDR3nt: TGTGCCAGCAGTTTATCAGCGGGACAGGCTGAAGCTTTCTTT; CDR3aa: CASSLSAGQAEAFF; abundance: .; j_gene: TRBJ1-1; v_gene: TRBV12-3/TRBV12-4; d_gene: TRBD1
CDR3nt: TGCAGCGTTGAGCATTCCCCAGGGATTGGGGAGCTGTTTTTT; CDR3aa: CSVEHSPGIGELFF; abundance: .; j_gene: TRBJ2-2; v_gene: TRBV29-1; d_gene: .
CDR3nt: TGCGCCAGCAGCTTGTGGGGCCGGTACCACGAGCAGTACTTC; CDR3aa: CASSLWGRYHEQYF; abundance: .; j_gene: TRBJ2-7; v_gene: TRBV5-1; d_gene: .
CDR3nt: TGTGCCATCAGTGAGTCCCGGGGACTAGCGTCCTACAATGAGCAGTTCTTC; CDR3aa: CAISESRGLASYNEQFF; abundance: .; j_gene: TRBJ2-1; v_gene: TRBV10-3; d_gene: TRBD2
CDR3nt: TGCAGTGTTGAAACCGGGACAGGGAATGAAAAACTGTTTTTT; CDR3aa: CSVETGTGNEKLFF; abundance: .; j_gene: TRBJ1-4; v_gene: TRBV20-1; d_gene: TRBD1
CDR3nt: TGTGCCAGCAGCATTTCGGGGATGAGCACCGGGGAGCTGTTTTTT; CDR3aa: CASSISGMSTGELFF; abundance: once; j_gene: TRBJ2-2; v_gene: TRBV7-9; d_gene: .
CDR3nt: TGTGCCAGCACCCGTTCTAGCGGAGGGGCCTACAATGAGCAGTTCTTC; CDR3aa: CASTRSSGGAYNEQFF; abundance: .; j_gene: TRBJ2-1; v_gene: TRBV28; d_gene: TRBD2
CDR3nt: TGTGCCAGCAGTGGAGAGGGGACAGGGGGCAACGAGCAGTACTTC; CDR3aa: CASSGEGTGGNEQYF; abundance: few; j_gene: TRBJ2-7; v_gene: TRBV2; d_gene: TRBD1
CDR3nt: TGCAGTGCTAGAGATCCCCTAGGGAACTCCTACAATGAGCAGTTCTTC; CDR3aa: CSARDPLGNSYNEQFF; abundance: few; j_gene: TRBJ2-1; v_gene: TRBV20-1; d_gene: .
CDR3nt: TGCAGTGCGCGGGACAGGGGTCCCTCTGGAAACACCATATATTTT; CDR3aa: CSARDRGPSGNTIYF; abundance: .; j_gene: TRBJ1-3; v_gene: TRBV20-1; d_gene: TRBD1
CDR3nt: TGTGCCAGCAGCCAGGAAATTAGGGACGCTAGCGGGGGTTCTTACAATGAGCAGTTCTTC; CDR3aa: CASSQEIRDASGGSYNEQFF; abundance: few; j_gene: TRBJ2-1; v_gene: TRBV4-2; d_gene: TRBD2
CDR3nt: TGCGCCAGCAGGCAGGGGACCTCCAACACCGGGGAGCTGTTTTTT; CDR3aa: CASRQGTSNTGELFF; abundance: few; j_gene: TRBJ2-2; v_gene: TRBV10-1; d_gene: .
CDR3nt: TGTGCCAGCGCTCCGGGGGTACCCCATGAGCAGTTCTTC; CDR3aa: CASAPGVPHEQFF; abundance: .; j_gene: TRBJ2-1; v_gene: TRBV6-5; d_gene: .
CDR3nt: TGCGCCAGCAGCCGGCGTCAGCGGGGGGGTTTATACGAGCAGTACTTC; CDR3aa: CASSRRQRGGLYEQYF; abundance: few; j_gene: TRBJ2-7; v_gene: TRBV4-1; d_gene: TRBD2
CDR3nt: TGTGCCAGCAGTCGGCCGGGACTCAACTCCTACGAGCAGTACTTC; CDR3aa: CASSRPGLNSYEQYF; abundance: few; j_gene: TRBJ2-7; v_gene: TRBV28; d_gene: .
CDR3nt: TGCAGTGCTAGGGGGGGACTAGACTTAAGCTACGAGCAGTACTTC; CDR3aa: CSARGGLDLSYEQYF; abundance: few; j_gene: TRBJ2-7; v_gene: TRBV20-1; d_gene: TRBD2
CDR3nt: TGTGCCAGCAGTTTATCTGCCAGGGCTAACTATGGCTACACCTTC; CDR3aa: CASSLSARANYGYTF; abundance: .; j_gene: TRBJ1-2; v_gene: TRBV28; d_gene: .
CDR3nt: TGCGCCAGCGATCCATACCTCTATAGCAATCAGCCCCAGCATTTT; CDR3aa: CASDPYLYSNQPQHF; abundance: .; j_gene: TRBJ1-5; v_gene: TRBV10-2; d_gene: .
CDR3nt: TGTGCCAGCAGTTACGCAGGGGAGGGTATGAACACTGAAGCTTTCTTT; CDR3aa: CASSYAGEGMNTEAFF; abundance: .; j_gene: TRBJ1-1; v_gene: TRBV6-5; d_gene: .
CDR3nt: TGTGCCAGCAGTTCAAGGGCGGGGTATGGCTACACCTTC; CDR3aa: CASSSRAGYGYTF; abundance: few; j_gene: TRBJ1-2; v_gene: TRBV12-3/TRBV12-4; d_gene: .
CDR3nt: TGTGCCAGCAGCTCTACACAGGACCGGGGGGGCTATGGCTACACCTTC; CDR3aa: CASSSTQDRGGYGYTF; abundance: .; j_gene: TRBJ1-2; v_gene: TRBV7-9; d_gene: .